The clone carrying this TCR beta chain occurred once. Here immunoSEQ multiplex PCR was the method, and the copy in TCRdb shows in-frame clones only, minus some. The sample contains about 200,000 clones, 70% to 90% of which appear only once. This entry belongs to a study of blood T cell repertoires in COVID-19. Germline V lookup: CDR1 SEHNR, CDR2 FQNEAQ (reference sequence). V lost 6 bases to trimming and J lost 4 bases; unmatched junction nucleotides: 8. The CDR3 is 15 amino acids. The J gene is TRBJ2-1, the V gene TRBV7-9; 8 nucleotides match TRBD2. The source is a man over 45 with acute or convalescent COVID-19. Sequencing was done on a sample of peripheral blood. This chain's CDR3 is CASSSGGEVYNEQFF. The CDR3 DNA reads as TGTGCCAGCAGTTCCGGGGGGGAAGTATACAATGAGCAGTTCTTC.